Presented here are 7 T cell receptor beta chains from one specimen sequenced in a study of shared clonotypes between healthy human individuals. Naive CD8 populations comprised CD45RO-negative cells positively selected for CCR7, excluding terminally differentiated effector memory CD45RA+ cells. Method: immunoSEQ multiplex PCR; TCRdb's copy keeps in-frame clones and lacks some. The sample includes millions of clones, about 94% of them seen just once. The sequenced sample consisted of naive CD8+ T cells sorted from blood. These receptors were obtained from a man aged 18 to 29 in good health.

The chain uses TRBV6-1 and TRBJ2-7; D gene ambiguous. Trimming removed 5 bases from V and 3 bases from J, with 11 bases in between. CDR3 length: 13 amino acids. CDR1 and CDR2 from the germline V gene are MNHNS and SASEGT. The CDR3 region has the DNA TGTGCCAGCAGTATAGGCGCCGTCTACGAGCAGTACTTC. It is translated as CASSIGAVYEQYF.

The chain joins TRBV29-1 to TRBJ2-5, with TRBD1 matching 11 bases. This CDR3 region has 13 residues. The trim removed 7 bases at V and 5 bases at J, leaving 6 bases unmatched. CDR1 is SQVTM and CDR2 is ANQGSEA in the germline V gene. CDR3: CSDLDRGHETQYF. CDR3 DNA: TGCAGCGACCTGGACAGGGGGCATGAGACCCAGTACTTC.

The rearrangement uses TRBV5-6 and TRBJ2-1, with D perhaps matching TRBD1 or TRBD2 (5 bases each). CDR3 size: 15 residues. Germline CDR1 is SGHDT and CDR2 is YYEEEE. V lost 2 bases to trimming and J lost 0 bases, with 9 bases between them. The DNA of the CDR3 is TGTGCCAGCAGCTTCGGGACGGCCTCCTACAATGAGCAGTTCTTC. As protein: CASSFGTASYNEQFF.

The chain employs TRBV11-2 and TRBJ1-1, with D perhaps TRBD1 (5 bases). V was clipped by 7 bases and J by 0 bases, with 15 bases between them. Germline V lookup: CDR1 SGHAT, CDR2 FQNNGV. This CDR3 has 15 amino acids. CDR3 sequence (DNA): TGTGCCAGCAACCCTAGGGCAGGGATGAACACTGAAGCTTTCTTT. Encoded protein: CASNPRAGMNTEAFF.

This sequence joins TRBV9 and TRBJ1-2, with a possible D match to TRBD1 (6 bases). V was trimmed by 4 bases and J by 2 bases, leaving 12 bases between them. The CDR3 length is 14 residues. In germline, CDR1 is SGDLS, CDR2 YYNGEE. CDR3 in DNA: TGTGCCAGCAGCCCAGGACAGATCAACTATGGCTACACCTTC. This translates into CASSPGQINYGYTF.

The chain joins TRBV5-6 to TRBJ2-7; perhaps TRBD1 as D (5 bases). V was shortened by 3 bases and J by 0 bases, with 10 bases between the two germline ends. Germline V gives CDR1 SGHDT, CDR2 YYEEEE. The CDR3 is made up of 14 amino acids. DNA of the CDR3: TGTGCCAGCAGCTCCCAGGGTTCCTCCTACGAGCAGTACTTC. Encoded protein: CASSSQGSSYEQYF.

The table lists this clone with a count of one. V gene TRBV7-9 combines with J gene TRBJ2-7; TRBD1 is a possible D gene (5 bases). The CDR3 runs to 17 residues. CDR1 and CDR2 from the germline V gene are SEHNR and FQNEAQ (reference sequence). Deletions cut 3 bases from V and 3 bases from J, with 21 bases between. The DNA for the CDR3 is TGTGCCAGCAGCTTTTCCTCCATACAGGCACCGAACTACGAGCAGTACTTC. Translation: CASSFSSIQAPNYEQYF. The whole variable domain, remainder taken from reference TRBV7-9 and TRBJ2-7, is DTGVSQNPRHKITKRGQNVTFRCDPISEHNRLYWYRQTLGQGPEFLTYFQNEAQLEKSRLLSDRFSAERPKGSFSTLEIQRTEQGDSAMYLCASSFSSIQAPNYEQYFGPGTRLTVT.